This T cell receptor (beta chain) stems from a study of blood T cell repertoires in COVID-19. As for the study in general: Sites in the United States, Italy and Spain provided acute and convalescent COVID-19 samples. Nucleic acid was either cDNA or gDNA, and it came from T cells, B-cell-depleted T cells, or PBMCs.

In its sample, this clone was seen once. In the original workflow: Amplification of reference gene primers was used by the study to estimate nucleated cell counts. Produced via immunoSEQ multiplex PCR; TCRdb's table is partial and in-frame only. V and J calls and clone size come straight from that table; D and trimming were deduced from the DNA. This repertoire shows hundreds of thousands of clones, roughly 85% found once; its top ten account for approximately 5%. Germline V gene lookup returns CDR1 MDHEN and CDR2 SYDVKM. The CDR3 spans 14 residues. Deletions cut 2 bases from V and 5 bases from J, with 12 bases between.

Material for sequencing was peripheral blood. The rearrangement links TRBV28 to TRBJ2-5; maybe TRBD1 (5 bases). This receptor was obtained from a man aged 50-59 years with active or convalescent COVID-19. In nucleotides, the CDR3 is TGTGCCAGCAGTTTAGATTGGGGCTGGGAGACCCAGTACTTC. Protein product: CASSLDWGWETQYF.